The rows below give T cell receptor beta chains drawn from one sample of a study of cytomegalovirus exposure and HLA in healthy donors. Sequencing was performed with immunoSEQ multiplex PCR; in TCRdb, only in-frame clones are kept and a portion is missing. The sample carries some 200,000 clones, over 75% recorded once. Sequencing was performed on PBMCs. Source of these receptors: a young woman in good health and CMV-seronegative. Both conserved end residues are part of each CDR3. A D gene is named only where the DNA matches it firmly. Where a row states a size, it is once, few, many or the class of an expanded clone; other rows omit it.

clone size	V gene	D gene	J gene	CDR3 DNA	CDR3 protein
few	TRBV18	-	TRBJ2-7	TGTGCCAGCTCACCACCAACGGGATACTCCTACGAGCAGTACTTC	CASSPPTGYSYEQYF
-	TRBV5-1	TRBD2	TRBJ2-7	TGCGCCAGCAGCTTGTCGACGGGAGGGCAAAACGAGCAGTACTTC	CASSLSTGGQNEQYF
few	TRBV5-1	-	TRBJ1-2	TGCGCCAGCAGCTTGGGAACAGGGCCCTATGGCTACACCTTC	CASSLGTGPYGYTF
-	TRBV19	TRBD2	TRBJ2-3	TGTGCCAGTACCGTGACTAGCGGGGTAATCACAGATACGCAGTATTTT	CASTVTSGVITDTQYF
-	TRBV18	-	TRBJ2-1	TGTGCCAGCTCACCCAGCAGGGACAATGAGCAGTTCTTC	CASSPSRDNEQFF
-	TRBV5-6	-	TRBJ1-5	TGTGCCAGCAGCCCTCGGGAGGCTGGGGCTCATCAGCCCCAGCATTTT	CASSPREAGAHQPQHF
-	TRBV5-1	TRBD1	TRBJ1-4	TGCGCCAGCAAAAGGGACAGCACTAATGAAAAACTGTTTTTT	CASKRDSTNEKLFF
-	TRBV7-9	-	TRBJ2-7	TGTGCCAGCAGTCCCCTAGGGGTCTACGAGCAGTACTTC	CASSPLGVYEQYF
-	TRBV21-1	-	TRBJ1-5	TGTGCCAGCAGCAATGCAGGTGGACAGCCCCAGCATTTT	CASSNAGGQPQHF
-	TRBV5-1	TRBD1	TRBJ1-3	TGCGCCAGCAGCCCAACAGGGGTCCCTGGAAACACCATATATTTT	CASSPTGVPGNTIYF
-	TRBV5-1	TRBD1	TRBJ2-7	TGCGCCAGCAGCAGGGGGACAGGGGAAAGCTACGAGCAGTACTTC	CASSRGTGESYEQYF
-	TRBV30	-	TRBJ1-2	TGTGCCTGGACGGGATTTAAAACGAAAGCTAACTATGGCTACACCTTC	CAWTGFKTKANYGYTF
few	TRBV7-6	-	TRBJ1-1	TGTGCCAGCAGCCCCAGATCGAACACTGAAGCTTTCTTT	CASSPRSNTEAFF
-	TRBV7-9	TRBD2	TRBJ2-1	TGTGCCAGCAGCTTAACTAGCGGGGCCTACAATGAGCAGTTCTTC	CASSLTSGAYNEQFF
-	TRBV23-1	TRBD2	TRBJ2-7	TGCGCCAGCAGTCAATCGGTCGTAGGAGCGGGGGCGGAATGCTACGAGCAGTACTTC	CASSQSVVGAGAECYEQYF
-	TRBV7-9	-	TRBJ2-1	TGTGCCAGCAGCCCCAGGGGCGCGACAGGGAGGCATGAGCAGTTCTTC	CASSPRGATGRHEQFF
-	TRBV5-1	-	TRBJ2-7	TGCGCCAGCAGCTTGGCCCCCGGGGACGAGCAGTACTTC	CASSLAPGDEQYF
-	TRBV7-9	-	TRBJ1-2	TGTGCCAGCAGCTTAAACAGGGACGAGTATGGCTACACCTTC	CASSLNRDEYGYTF
few	TRBV4-2	-	TRBJ1-4	TGTGCCAGCAGCCCCTGGGGGCCTAATGAAAAACTGTTTTTT	CASSPWGPNEKLFF
-	TRBV7-8	-	TRBJ2-2	TGTGCCAGCAGCTTAGAGCAGGGTCGGGCCGGGGAGCTGTTTTTT	CASSLEQGRAGELFF
-	TRBV5-4	TRBD1	TRBJ1-2	TGTGCCAGCAGTCATTGGACAGGGGTAGATGGCTACACCTTC	CASSHWTGVDGYTF
-	TRBV4-3	-	TRBJ1-1	TGCGCCAGCAGGAGGACAAGGATTAACACTGAAGCTTTCTTT	CASRRTRINTEAFF
-	TRBV28	-	TRBJ1-2	TGTGCCAGCAGTTTGAGAAACTATGGCTACACCTTC	CASSLRNYGYTF
-	TRBV29-1	TRBD1	TRBJ2-7	TGCAGCGTTGAAGGGGGACAGGGACCCTACGAGCAGTACTTC	CSVEGGQGPYEQYF
-	TRBV4-1	TRBD1	TRBJ1-2	TGCGCCAGCAGCCCGACAGGGGGCACCTATGGCTACACCTTC	CASSPTGGTYGYTF
-	TRBV4-1	TRBD1	TRBJ1-5	TGCGCCAGCAGCCAAGATGGGACAGAGCCCCATCAGCCCCAGCATTTT	CASSQDGTEPHQPQHF
-	TRBV5-1	TRBD1	TRBJ1-6	TGCGCCAGCAGCTTGACAGGGGATGAGTATTCACCCCTCCACTTT	CASSLTGDEYSPLHF
-	TRBV28	-	TRBJ1-4	TGTGCCAGCACTACGGGGGGCCTTAATGAAAAACTGTTTTTT	CASTTGGLNEKLFF
-	TRBV4-1	-	TRBJ2-7	TGCGCCAGCAGCCCACAGCAAGCCTACGAGCAGTACTTC	CASSPQQAYEQYF
-	TRBV5-6	TRBD1	TRBJ1-1	TGTGCCAGCGGATTCCCCGGACAGGGTTTGACAGCTTTCTTT	CASGFPGQGLTAFF
-	TRBV6-6	-	TRBJ2-5	TGTGCCAGCAGTTACTCTTTTGGGGCCCAAGAGACCCAGTACTTC	CASSYSFGAQETQYF
-	TRBV7-8	TRBD2	TRBJ2-7	TGTGCCAGCAGCTTAGAGACTAGCGGCTACGAGCAGTACTTC	CASSLETSGYEQYF
few	TRBV19	-	TRBJ1-2	TGTGCCAGTAGTATAGATCGGCGGGATGGCTACACCTTC	CASSIDRRDGYTF
-	TRBV10-3	-	TRBJ1-4	TGTGCCATCACAGGGGCTTCTCGGGAAAAACTGTTTTTT	CAITGASREKLFF
-	TRBV15	TRBD1	TRBJ1-5	TGTGCCACCCAAATACAGGGGGCGGGTCAGCCCCAGCATTTT	CATQIQGAGQPQHF
few	TRBV30	TRBD1	TRBJ1-2	TGTGCCTGGAGTGTCAGGGGGAGACGGGGCTACACCTTC	CAWSVRGRRGYTF
-	TRBV6-4	TRBD2	TRBJ2-3	TGTGCCAGCAGTGAAACTAGCGGGCCCCGCCAGTATTTT	CASSETSGPRQYF
-	TRBV5-1	-	TRBJ2-3	TGCGCCAGCAGTAAAGAGCTGCGCACAGATACGCAGTATTTT	CASSKELRTDTQYF
-	TRBV7-6	TRBD1	TRBJ1-2	TGTGCCAGCAGCTTAGGGACAGGGTCTAACTATGGCTACACCTTC	CASSLGTGSNYGYTF
-	TRBV4-2	-	TRBJ2-7	TGTGCCAGCAGCCAAGATGGGGGCACGGTCTACGAGCAGTACTTC	CASSQDGGTVYEQYF
-	TRBV5-1	TRBD1	TRBJ2-7	TGCGCCAGCAGGGGACAGGGTATGTCCTACGAGCAGTACTTC	CASRGQGMSYEQYF
few	TRBV7-9	-	TRBJ1-5	TGTGCCAGCTGCCAGGGGCCTCAGCCCCAGCATTTT	CASCQGPQPQHF
-	TRBV19	-	TRBJ2-7	TGTGCCACCCGAGGCTCCTACGAGCAGTACTTC	CATRGSYEQYF
-	TRBV7-6	TRBD2	TRBJ2-1	TGTGCCAGCAGGTCTTCCGGGGGGGCCGGTGAGCAGTTCTTC	CASRSSGGAGEQFF
-	TRBV5-1	-	TRBJ2-7	TGCGCCAGCAGCTTGGGGGCATCCTACGAGCAGTACTTC	CASSLGASYEQYF
-	TRBV28	TRBD1	TRBJ2-5	TGTGCCAGCCTTAGACAGGGCTCAGAGACCCAGTACTTC	CASLRQGSETQYF
-	TRBV10-3	TRBD1	TRBJ2-7	TGTGCCATCAGGGGGGGACAGGGGCCAGGAAAAAACTACGAGCAGTACTTC	CAIRGGQGPGKNYEQYF
-	TRBV7-2	TRBD1	TRBJ1-5	TGTGCCAGCAGCTTAGTCGGGACAGGCAATAGCAATCAGCCCCAGCATTTT	CASSLVGTGNSNQPQHF
once	TRBV7-9	TRBD1	TRBJ1-2	TGTGCCAGCAGCTTAGGGGCAGGGGGACGCCCTAACTATGGCTACACCTTC	CASSLGAGGRPNYGYTF